This entry lists 5 T cell receptor beta chains sequenced from one sample in a study of T cell changes during pregnancy in multiple sclerosis. This table comes from immunoSEQ multiplex PCR, and its TCRdb copy is limited to in-frame clones, with some not included. The data contain 30,000 or so clones, 85% to 95% of them seen just once; the ten biggest clones take up 0.4% to 0.55%. The sample here was CD4+ T cells from peripheral blood mononuclear cells, taken after pregnancy. These receptors all come from a female donor with multiple sclerosis, enrolled in a pregnancy study.

The chain couples TRBV20-1 to TRBJ2-1; D possibly corresponds to TRBD2 (6 bases). The CDR3 is made up of 11 amino acids. Trimming took off 3 bases at V and 9 bases at J, with 9 bases between the two ends. CDR1 is DFQATT and CDR2 is SNEGSKA in the germline V gene (reference sequence). The CDR3 nucleotides are TGCAGTGCTAGCGGGGGAATTGAGCAGTTCTTC. This translates into CSASGGIEQFF.

This chain links TRBV7-7 with TRBJ2-7; a weak D match, TRBD1 (6 bases). V was cut by 5 bases and J by 2 bases, with 16 bases left in between. This CDR3 region has 15 residues. Per germline, CDR1 SSHAT and CDR2 FNYEAQ (reference sequence). CDR3 in amino acids: CASSPLTGKAYEQYF. The CDR3 bases are TGTGCCAGCAGCCCTCTAACAGGGAAGGCCTACGAGCAGTACTTC.

Here the CDR3 reads CASRQGRSGYTF. The CDR3 DNA is TGTGCCAGCAGACAGGGACGTAGTGGCTACACCTTC. This rearrangement joins TRBV27 to TRBJ1-2; tentative D call: TRBD1 (6 bases). V was trimmed by 6 bases and J by 7 bases, leaving 12 bases between them. The germline V gene encodes CDR1 MNHEY and CDR2 SMNVEV (reference sequence). The CDR3 length is 12 residues.

The chain couples TRBV2 to TRBJ1-5; unclear D gene. Trimming took 8 bases from V and 4 from J, leaving 15 bases between them. Germline CDR1 reads SNHLY; CDR2 reads FYNNEI. The CDR3 has 14 residues. CDR3: CASQAPVRNQPQHF. For the CDR3, the DNA is TGTGCCAGCCAGGCCCCAGTTCGGAATCAGCCCCAGCATTTT.

CDR3 nucleotides: TGCAGCGTTGATATGGTCACTAGCGGGAGTGTGAGGTTCTTC. Its protein is CSVDMVTSGSVRFF. The chain combines TRBV29-1 with TRBJ2-1, with 11 positions matching TRBD2. V gave up 3 bases and J gave up 15 bases; unmatched junction bases: 13. This CDR3 spans 14 amino acids. In germline, CDR1 is SQVTM, CDR2 ANQGSEA.